This TCR beta chain originates from a study of beta chain features in type 1 diabetes. Overall study context: Patients were similar to healthy donors in age and gender (as well as in cell yields). Points from the study as a whole: VDJ junctions in type 1 diabetes patients carried more deletions and fewer insertions. The naive, central memory and Treg TCRB repertoires of patients appeared to be more similar to one another than those of healthy donors.

The purity of all sorted populations exceeded 98%. This clone was detected only a few times. The antigen remains undetermined. Isolated RNA was reverse transcribed in full, so expressed TCRB transcripts were sequenced. Profiled with immunoSEQ multiplex PCR; TCRdb holds only in-frame clones, not every one. The sample has about 620,000 clones, about 14% seen once; the top ten hold around 0.1%. This clonotype was sampled from a man between 18 and 29 years old in good health. Input material: naive CD4+ T cells from blood.

As DNA, the CDR3 is TGTGCCAGCAGTTTAGTAGCGGGAGTGGACGAGCAGTACTTC. It yields the protein CASSLVAGVDEQYF. The chain uses TRBV28 and TRBJ2-7; 9 nucleotides match TRBD2. This CDR3 region has 14 residues. The junction had 4 bases not matched to a gene; V was cut back by 2 bases and J by 5 bases. The germline V gene encodes CDR1 MDHEN and CDR2 SYDVKM.